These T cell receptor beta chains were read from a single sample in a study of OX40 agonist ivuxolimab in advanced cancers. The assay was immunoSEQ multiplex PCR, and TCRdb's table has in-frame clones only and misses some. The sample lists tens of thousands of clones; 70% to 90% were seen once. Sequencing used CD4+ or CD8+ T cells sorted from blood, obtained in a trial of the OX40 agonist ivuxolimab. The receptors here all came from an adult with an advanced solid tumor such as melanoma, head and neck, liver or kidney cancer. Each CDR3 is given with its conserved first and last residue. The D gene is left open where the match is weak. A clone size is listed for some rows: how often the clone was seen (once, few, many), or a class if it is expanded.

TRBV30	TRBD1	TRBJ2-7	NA	TGTGCCTGGAGTAAGACAGGGATCCACGAGCAGTACTTC	CAWSKTGIHEQYF
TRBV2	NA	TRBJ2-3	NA	TGTGCCAGCAGTGAAGCCGGGCCCCCCGGAATTACAGATACGCAGTATTTT	CASSEAGPPGITDTQYF
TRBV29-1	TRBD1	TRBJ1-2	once	TGCAGCGTTGCCCCGACAGGGGTGTATGGCTACACCTTC	CSVAPTGVYGYTF
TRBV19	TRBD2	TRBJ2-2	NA	TGTGCCAGTAGTAGCGGGAGGCAACTCGCGGGGGAGCTGTTTTTT	CASSSGRQLAGELFF
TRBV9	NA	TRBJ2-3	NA	TGTGCCAGCAGCGTGGGGGACATAAACACAGATACGCAGTATTTT	CASSVGDINTDTQYF
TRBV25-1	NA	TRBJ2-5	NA	TGTGCCAGCAGTGACAATTACAGGCTAAGTGAGACCCAGTACTTC	CASSDNYRLSETQYF
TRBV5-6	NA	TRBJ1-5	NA	TGTGCCAGCAGCTTGAGGACAGCGTACTTTGATAGCAATCAGCCCCAGCATTTT	CASSLRTAYFDSNQPQHF
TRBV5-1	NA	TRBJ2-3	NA	TGCGCCAGCACCAGGACTGGCGCCACAGATACGCAGTATTTT	CASTRTGATDTQYF
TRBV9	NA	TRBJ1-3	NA	TGTGCCAGCAGCGTAGACCAGGGGCTAGGGGGGACATTATATTTT	CASSVDQGLGGTLYF
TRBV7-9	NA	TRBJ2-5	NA	TGTGCCAGCAGCCAGCGAAGGGCAGCCATACAAGAGACCCAGTACTTC	CASSQRRAAIQETQYF
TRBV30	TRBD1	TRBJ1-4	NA	TGTGCCTGGATCGGCACCGGGACAGGGGAAAAACTGTTTTTT	CAWIGTGTGEKLFF
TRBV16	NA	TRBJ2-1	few	TGTGCCAGCAGCCAATCGAGGGAGCAGTTCTTC	CASSQSREQFF
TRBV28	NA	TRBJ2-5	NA	TGTGCCAGCAGTTTGTATCGAGGAACCGAGACCCAGTACTTC	CASSLYRGTETQYF
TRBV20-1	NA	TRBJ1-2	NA	TGCAGTGCTAGAGGTTTCGGAGGCTACACCTTC	CSARGFGGYTF
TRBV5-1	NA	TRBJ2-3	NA	TGCGCCAGCAGCTTGGTTGTTGGGCTCTTAGATACGCAGTATTTT	CASSLVVGLLDTQYF
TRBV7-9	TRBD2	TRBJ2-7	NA	TGTGCCAGCAGCTTAGTTTATCTAGCGGGAGACTACGAGCAGTACTTC	CASSLVYLAGDYEQYF
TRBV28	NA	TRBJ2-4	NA	TGTGCCAGCAGTACCCCACCCCGCGACAGGTGGCAAAACATTCAGTACTTC	CASSTPPRDRWQNIQYF
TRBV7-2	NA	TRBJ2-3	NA	TGTGCCAGCAGCCGGCAGTTCACAGATACGCAGTATTTT	CASSRQFTDTQYF
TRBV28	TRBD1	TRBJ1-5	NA	TGTGCCAGCAGTCACCGGACAGGGAATAGGCAGCCCCAGCATTTT	CASSHRTGNRQPQHF
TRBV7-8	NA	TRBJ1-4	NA	TGTGCCAGCAGCGGTACAGGGCCCCGAACAACTAATGAAAAACTGTTTTTT	CASSGTGPRTTNEKLFF
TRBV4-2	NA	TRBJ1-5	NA	TGTGCCAGCAGCCAAGACCGCGGGAGCCAGCCCCAGCATTTT	CASSQDRGSQPQHF
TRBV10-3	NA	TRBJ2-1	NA	TGTGCCATCAGTGCCGCGGACATCCCCAATGAGCAGTTCTTC	CAISAADIPNEQFF